This TCR beta chain was sequenced in a study of long-term antiretroviral therapy in people with HIV. This CDR3 has 15 residues. V lost 3 bases to trimming and J lost 5 bases; unmatched junction nucleotides: 6. Germline V gives CDR1 SGHKS, CDR2 YYEKEE (reference sequence). Survey-level immunoSEQ v3.0 assays were run. Sequenced by immunoSEQ multiplex PCR; TCRdb stores in-frame clones only, minus some. The data contain roughly 23,000 clones, around 81% of them singletons. Study-wide results and limits: Control repertoires displayed wider CDR3 length ranges than the HIV repertoires. The data indicate that diversity increased after ART but remained below transplant donor controls.

Concerning this clone: Its target is not known.

The sample in question was unsorted PBMCs, obtained 1.5 years after starting antiretroviral therapy. The receptor comes from a man in his thirties or forties with HIV. The gene calls are TRBV5-5 and TRBJ2-5; 11 nucleotides match TRBD2. CDR3 in DNA: TGTGCCAGCAGCTCACTAGCGGGAGCGGAGGAGACCCAGTACTTC. As protein: CASSSLAGAEETQYF.